One T cell receptor beta chain is described in this entry. This clone was seen once. Its antigen remains unidentified. There are no base qualities to consult, and no much larger clone falls within one base. The donors belonged to the validation cohort of around 130 subjects, which was separate from the roughly 700-subject first cohort. This sample is drawn from a study of cytomegalovirus exposure and HLA in healthy donors (dated by TCRdb to 2016 to 2017). Broadly, across the study: A later analysis indicated that the roughly 120 validation repertoires were generated on the platform also employed for the roughly 720 repertoires of the first cohort. The study was designed to test whether signatures of past pathogen exposure could be identified by cataloging public T cell receptors. Besides the first cohort of 666 subjects, a separate validation cohort made up of roughly 120 different subjects was used. To predict cytomegalovirus infection status, the study combined high-throughput TCR immunosequencing, statistical association of individual TCRs with disease status, and machine learning. Findings and caveats that apply to the study as a whole: The authors suggested that the approach could potentially be generalized to other disease states and immunological phenotypes. In the study, 164 TCR beta chains were listed as associated with cytomegalovirus. A later analysis lacked HLA typing for the validation cohort, so it scored co-occurrence in that cohort across all 110 or so repertoires. In a later analysis, TCRs clustered in the first cohort were found to also tend to co-occur in the approximately 110 validation repertoires, with 85% to 95% of cluster scores above 0. Cytomegalovirus status was reported to be diagnosed by the classifier with high specificity and sensitivity in both the original and validation cohorts. Most TCR sequences were observed very rarely across donors, whereas some public TCRs were present in many individuals. In vitro tests confirmed that a few of the cytomegalovirus-associated TCR beta chains recognize cytomegalovirus antigens.

Receptor amplification or capture employed the immunoSEQ multiplex PCR assay. The original pipeline was this. To diagnose cytomegalovirus status from the catalog of TCR beta chain sequences, a statistical classification framework was built. TCRdb retrieved this table from immuneACCESS and kept in-frame rearrangements only. Not all clones are present; in checked studies, unresolved V genes account for under half, and no reason is known for the remainder. For V, J and clone size, that table is used; D and trimming come from the DNA. Recorded for this sample are around 190,000 clones; about three quarters of them occurred a single time. The ten largest make up around 1.2% of the sample. Sequenced input: PBMCs. The sequence was collected from a young woman in good health and CMV-seronegative.

The DNA reads TGTGCCAGCAGTTTAGACCCCCGGGCGGGGGGAAACACCATATATTTT. Its protein is CASSLDPRAGGNTIYF. The chain links TRBV28 with TRBJ1-3, with the D gene not clear enough to name. From a lookup of the germline V gene, CDR1 and CDR2 are MDHEN and SYDVKM. Reading from cysteine to phenylalanine, the CDR3 counts 16 amino acids. Just CDR3 DNA is preserved here, 48 bases in frame from base 1. V drops 2 bases and J drops 4 bases, leaving 15 bases in between.